This TCR beta chain was sequenced in a study of Ad26.COV2.S vaccination and SARS-CoV-2 variants. Whole-study findings and limits: Total responses of T cells may have been underestimated by the analyses of TCR breadth and depth. Placebo recipients showed lower spike-specific TCR breadth than vaccinees.

Of note for this clone: Its specificity is unknown.

Repertoires were generated with immunoSEQ multiplex PCR, while TCRdb's copy carries only in-frame clones and drops some. The sample has about 320,000 clones; 90% are singletons. Treatment here: some 19 received Ad26.COV2.S at low or high dose, single or two shots; about 5 received placebo; per-sample allocation not given. Material that was analyzed had been drawn on day 63 after the first vaccine or placebo injection. Wuhan-strain SARS-CoV-2 spike was expressed by the Ad26 vector that made up the vaccine. This CDR3 spans 16 amino acids. Deletions cut 0 bases from V and 0 bases from J, with 11 bases between. The germline V gene has CDR1 MNHNS and CDR2 SASEGT.

The sample consisted of peripheral blood, taken in a trial of Ad26.COV2.S vaccine versus placebo. The sequence was obtained from a person between 18 and 60 years old who received the Ad26.COV2.S COVID-19 vaccine or a placebo. The chain couples TRBV6-1 to TRBJ1-1; D is undetermined. The CDR3 DNA sequence: TGTGCCAGCAGTGAAGCCTTTAGGGAAATGAACACTGAAGCTTTCTTT. It yields the protein CASSEAFREMNTEAFF.